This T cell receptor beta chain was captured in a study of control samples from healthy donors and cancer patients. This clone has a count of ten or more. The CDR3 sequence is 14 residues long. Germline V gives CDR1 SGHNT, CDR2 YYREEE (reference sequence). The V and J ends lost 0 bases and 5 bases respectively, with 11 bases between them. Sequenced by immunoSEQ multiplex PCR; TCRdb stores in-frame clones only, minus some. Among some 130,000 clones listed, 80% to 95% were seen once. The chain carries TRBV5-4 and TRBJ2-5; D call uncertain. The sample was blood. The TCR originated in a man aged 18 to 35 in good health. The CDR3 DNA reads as TGTGCCAGCAGCTTGGTCTCCGCCATGGAGACCCAGTACTTC. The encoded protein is CASSLVSAMETQYF.